This T cell receptor (beta chain) originates from a study of CD8 T cells in ankylosing spondylitis. Library preparation for TCR beta used quantitative 5'-RACE with molecular barcodes. MiXCR, applied by TCRdb to the 5' RACE reads, yields one record per CDR3 protein. The repertoire holds around 180,000 distinct CDR3 sequences, with over 15% as singletons. This clonotype was picked up a small number of times. The antigen remains undetermined. Whole-study results and caveats: Roughly eight highly homologous variants made up a TCR beta motif that seemed to typify ankylosing spondylitis blood. As reported, disease-linked clones showed significant enrichment in matched ankylosing spondylitis synovial fluid.

In germline, CDR1 is MDHEN, CDR2 SYDVKM. The CDR3 has 15 residues. Trimming removed 3 bases at V and 7 bases at J, with 16 bases between. The receptor was isolated from a male donor between 5 and 35 years old with ankylosing spondylitis or in good health (not recorded which). The sample taken for sequencing was blood, either unsorted or a sorted T cell fraction (not recorded which). The J gene is TRBJ2-1, the V gene TRBV28; D possibly corresponds to TRBD2 (6 bases). CDR3 DNA sequence: TGTGCCAGCAGTTTTGGCGGGGTATCGTGGAATGAGCAGTTCTTC. Its translation is CASSFGGVSWNEQFF.